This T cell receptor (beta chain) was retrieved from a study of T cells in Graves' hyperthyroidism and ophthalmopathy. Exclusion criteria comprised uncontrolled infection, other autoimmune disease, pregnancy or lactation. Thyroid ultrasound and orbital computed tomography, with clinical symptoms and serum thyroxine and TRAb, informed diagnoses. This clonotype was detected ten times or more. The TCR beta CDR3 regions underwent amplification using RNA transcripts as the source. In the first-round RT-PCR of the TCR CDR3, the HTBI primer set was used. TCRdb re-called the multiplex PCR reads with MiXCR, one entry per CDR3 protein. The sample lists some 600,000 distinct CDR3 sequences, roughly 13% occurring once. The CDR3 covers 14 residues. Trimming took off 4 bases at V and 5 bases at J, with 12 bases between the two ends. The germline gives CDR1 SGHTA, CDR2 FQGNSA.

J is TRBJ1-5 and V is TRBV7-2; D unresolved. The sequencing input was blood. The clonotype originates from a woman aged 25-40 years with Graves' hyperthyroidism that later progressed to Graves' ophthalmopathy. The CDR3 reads CASSSRGAYQPQHF. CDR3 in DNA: TGTGCCAGCAGCTCCCGTGGTGCATATCAGCCCCAGCATTTT. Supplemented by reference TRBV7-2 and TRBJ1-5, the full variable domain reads GAGVSQSPSNKVTEKGKDVELRCDPISGHTALYWYRQSLGQGLEFLIYFQGNSAPDKSGLPSDRFSAERTGGSVSTLTIQRTQQEDSAVYLCASSSRGAYQPQHFGDGTRLSIL.